This T cell receptor (beta chain) was recovered during a study of blood T cell repertoires in COVID-19 (TCRdb year 2020). Background on the whole study: Samples from collaborators originated in the United States, Italy and Spain and spanned both the acute and convalescent phases of COVID-19. Where available, HLA class I and class II types were taken from metadata supplied by the sample provider and were not determined by assay-based typing. The samples were drawn from two sources: the first 160 participants of the ongoing ImmuneRACE study, and 1,200 or so subjects contributed by 6 global collaborators. The sample metadata nearly always contained a de-identified subject ID, COVID-19 status, age in years and sex. The material from the prospective study consisted of cDNA or gDNA derived from T cells, B-cell-depleted T cells, or PBMCs. Subjects who had been exposed to COVID-19, were actively infected with it, or had recovered from it provided the deeply sampled blood TCRbeta repertoires that made up the dataset. The repertoires were released in a freely available public database meant as a resource for research on the immune response to SARS-CoV-2.

Via the germline V gene, CDR1 is SGHAT and CDR2 FQNNGV. Unmatched junction bases come to 9, with V trimmed by 5 bases and J by 6 bases. The CDR3 contains 15 residues, cysteine and phenylalanine counted. Left in the record is the CDR3 DNA by itself, 45 bases read in frame from the first base. One collaborating source in Seattle enrolled patients during active infection and followed them longitudinally through the course of disease. The collaborating institutions used their own protocols to collect whole blood in K2EDTA tubes. For TCRbeta analysis, collaborator samples were shipped as frozen whole blood, as isolated PBMCs, or as DNA extracted from either sample type. As for this clone: No cognate antigen has been identified for it. Base qualities are not at hand, and no much larger clone is one base apart.

The full study reports these points: The quantity of clinical and demographic metadata differed by source and by participant and was supplied without curation.

TCRbeta CDR3 regions were amplified from genomic DNA by means of the immunoSEQ Assay, a bias-controlled multiplex PCR. The study's processing was this. Within the assay, amplification of reference gene primers was used to estimate how many nucleated cells each sample contained. To quantify the absolute abundance of each unique TCRbeta CDR3 rearrangement, sequence reads were collapsed and filtered. For each sample, productive Simpson clonality was calculated as the square root of Simpson's diversity index across productive rearrangements. Imported from immuneACCESS, the table was reduced by TCRdb to in-frame sequences with V and J called. These copies leave out some clones; in studies compared against another copy, an unresolved V gene accounts for under half, and the cause of the remainder is not known. V, J and clone size are taken as reported in that table, and D and trimming were inferred from the DNA itself. The sample profile shows about 170,000 clones; 70% to 90% of them were found once. Clones ranked in the top ten supply 2.5% to 3% of the sample.

The clonotype comes from an elderly woman with COVID-19, enrolled during active disease. Sequencing used peripheral blood. The sequence is built from TRBV11-2 and TRBJ2-3, and 9 junction bases match TRBD2. CDR3 sequence: CASSQSGLAGDTQYF. The base sequence is TGTGCCAGCAGCCAGTCGGGACTAGCAGGCGATACGCAGTATTTT.